This passage covers 21 T cell receptor beta chains from one sample sequenced in a study of blood T cell repertoires in COVID-19. Assay used: immunoSEQ multiplex PCR; TCRdb lists only in-frame clones, some missing. The sample comprises approximately 220,000 clones, 84% of which are singletons, and approximately 5% rests with the top ten. The sequenced sample consisted of peripheral blood. These receptors were taken from an older woman who had recovered from COVID-19.

This clone was detected only once. This chain connects TRBV28 to TRBJ1-1; no definite D call. In germline, CDR1 is MDHEN, CDR2 SYDVKM. Deletions cut 7 bases from V and 3 bases from J, with 18 bases between. The CDR3 totals 15 residues. For the CDR3, the DNA is TGTGCCAGCACGGGCGCCCGGGAAGCTTACACTGAAGCTTTCTTT. Its protein product is CASTGAREAYTEAFF.

The chain combines TRBV7-2 with TRBJ2-5; TRBD2 matches 7 bases. Germline V CDR1 and CDR2: SGHTA, FQGNSA. This CDR3 has 15 residues. Losses at the gene ends were 3 bases for V and 1 base for J; bases not matched to a gene: 5. The CDR3 loop is CASSFAGVFQETQYF. DNA of the CDR3: TGTGCCAGCAGCTTCGCGGGGGTGTTCCAAGAGACCCAGTACTTC.

V gene TRBV9 combines with J gene TRBJ2-7; weak D call: TRBD1 (5 bases). Germline values: CDR1 SGDLS, CDR2 YYNGEE. Trimming pared 3 bases from V and 7 bases from J, leaving 11 bases between. The CDR3 is 12 residues long. Here the CDR3 DNA reads TGTGCCAGCAGCGCGACAGACGGGGAGCAGTACTTC. Translation gives CASSATDGEQYF.

The chain couples TRBV10-3 to TRBJ2-1; TRBD1 matches at 9 bases. The V gene end was trimmed by 2 bases and the J gene end by 3 bases; junction bases not matched to a gene: 8. The CDR3 has 17 residues. In germline, CDR1 is ENHRY, CDR2 SYGVKD. The CDR3 loop reads CAISETLQGAGYNEQFF. The CDR3 DNA sequence: TGTGCCATCAGTGAGACGCTACAGGGGGCGGGCTACAATGAGCAGTTCTTC.

This chain uses TRBV7-2 with TRBJ1-5; TRBD1 matches at 11 bases. V trimming: 5 bases; J trimming: 7 bases; junction bases outside the gene matches: 4. Germline assignment: CDR1 SGHTA and CDR2 FQGNSA. This CDR3 spans 14 amino acids. CDR3 nucleotide sequence: TGTGCCAGCAGCGGGGACAGGGGGTTGCAGCCCCAGCATTTT. Translation gives CASSGDRGLQPQHF.

CDR3 residues: CASSQDRRTEIYNSPLHF. The CDR3 bases are TGTGCCAGCAGCCAAGATCGAAGGACTGAGATTTATAATTCACCCCTCCACTTT. The rearrangement joins TRBV3-1 (or the pseudogene TRBV3-2) to TRBJ1-6; D not certain. With 0 bases removed from V and 4 bases from J, the gap between germline ends came to 16 bases. The length of the CDR3 is 18 residues. The germline V gene has CDR1 LGHDT and CDR2 YNNKEL (reference sequence).

The rearrangement joins TRBV24-1 to TRBJ2-5; 9 bases line up with TRBD1. The germline CDR1 and CDR2 sequences are KGHDR and SFDVKD. The ends lost 4 bases at V and 5 bases at J; junction bases unmatched: 7. The CDR3 covers 15 residues. The CDR3 loop is CATSDPQGAGETQYF. CDR3 coding DNA: TGTGCCACCAGTGACCCACAGGGGGCCGGGGAGACCCAGTACTTC.

J is TRBJ1-1 and V is TRBV5-1, with D possibly matching TRBD1 (5 bases). Germline V CDR1 and CDR2: SGHRS, YFSETQ. This CDR3 is 13 amino acids long. The V end was cut by 3 bases, the J end by 6 bases, with 12 bases between. This CDR3 is CASSSGSGSEAFF. In DNA, the CDR3 is TGCGCCAGCAGCTCTGGGTCAGGGTCTGAAGCTTTCTTT.

This clone was seen once. The V and J genes are TRBV30 and TRBJ2-1; 11 bases line up with TRBD1. Germline values: CDR1 GTSNPN, CDR2 SVGIG (reference sequence). The V segment lost 4 bases and the J segment 9 bases; nucleotides outside the gene matches: 11. The CDR3 is 15 residues long. CDR3 in DNA: TGTGCCTGGATCGAGGGGGGACAGGGGGTGGTTGAGCAGTTCTTC. It specifies CAWIEGGQGVVEQFF.

This chain uses TRBV29-1 with TRBJ2-7; a possible D gene is TRBD1 (6 bases). With 6 bases removed from V and 4 bases from J, the gap between germline ends came to 13 bases. The CDR3 runs to 12 residues. CDR1 is SQVTM, CDR2 ANQGSEA, per germline. The CDR3 DNA is TGCAGCGTCTCAGCCAGGGGTTACGAGCAGTACTTC. Translating gives CSVSARGYEQYF.

The chain uses TRBV7-8 and TRBJ1-2; the D gene is possibly TRBD1 (5 bases). Between the trimmed V and J ends, which lost 4 bases and 8 bases, there was a span of 17 bases. Germline CDR1 SGHVS, CDR2 FQNEAQ. The CDR3 covers 14 residues. The CDR3 reads CASSSRGGLRGYTF. In nucleotides, the CDR3 is TGTGCCAGCAGCTCGAGGGGAGGTCTGCGAGGCTACACCTTC.

On this clone itself: Compared with germline, one end of the junction differs, possibly owing to a read error. This chain uses TRBV5-1 with TRBJ1-1, with 7 bases aligning to TRBD1. The germline V gene has CDR1 SGHRS and CDR2 YFSETQ. The CDR3 consists of 15 residues. The CDR3 loop reads CASSPDRSPNAEAFF. CDR3 DNA: TGCGCCAGCAGCCCGGACAGGAGCCCGAACGCTGAAGCTTTCTTT. The whole variable domain, filled in from reference TRBV5-1 and TRBJ1-1, reads KAGVTQTPRYLIKTRGQQVTLSCSPISGHRSVSWYQQTPGQGLQFLFEYFSETQRNKGNFPGRFSGRQFSNSRSEMNVSTLELGDSALYLCASSPDRSPNAEAFFGQGTRLTVV.

J is TRBJ2-5 and V is TRBV10-2; 7 bases map to TRBD2. V lost 2 bases and J lost 4; bases outside the gene matches: 4. From germline, CDR1 is WSHSY and CDR2 SAAADI. CDR3 length equals 14 residues. The CDR3 DNA follows: TGCGCCAGCAGTGAGAGGGCGGGGGTAGAGACCCAGTACTTC. It translates to CASSERAGVETQYF.

There are a few counts of this clone. Other DNA sequences in the sample encode the same CDR3. The V gene is TRBV5-1, the J gene TRBJ2-7, with D uncertain. CDR3 length equals 13 residues. Trimming removed 4 bases from V and 0 bases from J, with 8 bases in between. CDR1 SGHRS and CDR2 YFSETQ come from the germline V gene. The CDR3 DNA sequence: TGCGCCAGCAGCCTGGCCAGCTCCTACGAGCAGTACTTC. Amino acids: CASSLASSYEQYF.

The chain joins TRBV4-2 to TRBJ1-1; 8 positions match TRBD1. CDR3 length equals 15 residues. V was pared by 3 bases and J by 0 bases, with 3 bases of the junction left unmatched. Germline V gene sequence: CDR1 LGHNA, CDR2 YNFKEQ. CDR3 sequence reads: CASSHGQGLNTEAFF. CDR3 DNA sequence: TGTGCCAGCAGCCATGGACAGGGCCTGAACACTGAAGCTTTCTTT.

The V gene is TRBV18, the J gene TRBJ2-1; 8 bases line up with TRBD1. From germline, CDR1 is KGHSH and CDR2 LQKENI. The J segment lost 3 bases and the V segment lost 0 bases, leaving 1 base of the junction unmatched. This CDR3 comprises 15 residues. The CDR3 here is CASSPPGQVYNEQFF. CDR3 coding DNA: TGTGCCAGCTCACCACCGGGACAGGTCTACAATGAGCAGTTCTTC.

V and J are TRBV18 and TRBJ1-2, with 10 positions matching TRBD1. This CDR3 region has 12 residues. The trim removed 8 bases at V and 5 bases at J, leaving 2 bases unmatched. Germline V lookup: CDR1 KGHSH, CDR2 LQKENI. The CDR3: CASADRGYGYTF. In DNA form, the CDR3 reads TGTGCCAGCGCGGACAGGGGGTATGGCTACACCTTC.

J is TRBJ1-6 and V is TRBV5-6; 8 bases map to TRBD1. The CDR3 totals 15 residues. The V gene end was trimmed by 4 bases and the J gene end by 7 bases; junction bases not matched to a gene: 7. Germline-derived CDR1 and CDR2 are SGHDT and YYEEEE. The CDR3 region is CASSPQDRENSPLHF. In nucleotides, the CDR3 is TGTGCCAGCAGCCCCCAGGACAGGGAAAATTCACCCCTCCACTTT.

The chain uses TRBV3-1 (or the pseudogene TRBV3-2) and TRBJ2-1; 7 nucleotides align to TRBD2. Looked up from germline, CDR1 is LGHDT and CDR2 is YNNKEL (reference sequence). The CDR3 contains 16 residues. V was clipped by 2 bases and J by 3 bases; unmatched bases: 7. DNA of the CDR3: TGTGCCAGCAGCCAAAGACTAGCCGGGGGCTACAATGAGCAGTTCTTC. Translated: CASSQRLAGGYNEQFF.

This chain joins TRBV6-2 or TRBV6-3 and TRBJ1-5; TRBD1 agrees at 10 bases. CDR3 size: 18 residues. Germline assignment: CDR1 MNHEY and CDR2 SVGEGT. The junction had 13 bases not matched to a gene; V was cut back by 6 bases and J by 2 bases. For the CDR3, the DNA is TGTGCCAGCAGCCCCCTCCGACAGGGGGCCAGAGGCAATCAGCCCCAGCATTTT. Protein: CASSPLRQGARGNQPQHF.

The chain recombines TRBV7-2 with TRBJ2-2; tentatively, D is TRBD1 (6 bases). Per germline, CDR1 SGHTA and CDR2 FQGNSA. V was trimmed by 4 bases and J by 7 bases, leaving 10 bases between them. This CDR3 comprises 13 residues. In nucleotides, the CDR3 is TGTGCCAGCAGCTGGACAGCCTACGGGGAGCTGTTTTTT. Its protein product is CASSWTAYGELFF. The full variable domain, rest sourced from reference TRBV7-2 and TRBJ2-2, is GAGVSQSPSNKVTEKGKDVELRCDPISGHTALYWYRQSLGQGLEFLIYFQGNSAPDKSGLPSDRFSAERTGGSVSTLTIQRTQQEDSAVYLCASSWTAYGELFFGEGSRLTVL.